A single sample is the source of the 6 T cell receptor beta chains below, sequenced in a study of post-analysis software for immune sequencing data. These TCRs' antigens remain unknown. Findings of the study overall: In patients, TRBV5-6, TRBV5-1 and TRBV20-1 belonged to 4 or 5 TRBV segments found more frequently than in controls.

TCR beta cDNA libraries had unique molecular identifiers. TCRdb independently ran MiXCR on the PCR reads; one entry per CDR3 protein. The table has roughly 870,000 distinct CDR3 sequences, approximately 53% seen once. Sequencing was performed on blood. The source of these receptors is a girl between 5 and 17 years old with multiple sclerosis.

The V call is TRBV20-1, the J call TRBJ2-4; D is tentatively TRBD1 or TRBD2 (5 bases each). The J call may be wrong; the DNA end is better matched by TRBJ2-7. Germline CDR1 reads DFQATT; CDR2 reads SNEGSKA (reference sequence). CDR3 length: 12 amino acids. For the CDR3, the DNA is TGCAGTGCTAGCGAGGGGTACCACGAGCAGTACTTC. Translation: CSASEGYHEQYF.

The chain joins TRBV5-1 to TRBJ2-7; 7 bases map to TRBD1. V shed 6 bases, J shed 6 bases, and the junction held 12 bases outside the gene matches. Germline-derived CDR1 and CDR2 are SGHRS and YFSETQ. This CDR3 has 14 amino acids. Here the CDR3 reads CASKKTGLSGEQYF. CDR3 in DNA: TGCGCCAGCAAAAAGACAGGGTTATCGGGCGAGCAGTACTTC.

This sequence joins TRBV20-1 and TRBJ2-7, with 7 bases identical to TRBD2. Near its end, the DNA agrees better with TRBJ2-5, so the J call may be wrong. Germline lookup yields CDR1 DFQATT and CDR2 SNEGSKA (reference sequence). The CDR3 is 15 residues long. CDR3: CSASLLAGAGETQYF. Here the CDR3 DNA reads TGCAGTGCTAGCCTACTCGCGGGAGCAGGGGAGACCCAGTACTTC.

In DNA form, the CDR3 reads TGCGCCAGCAGCCGCGGGACTAGCGGGGGGGCACGCACAGATACGCAGTATTTT. Residues: CASSRGTSGGARTDTQYF. This rearrangement joins TRBV5-1 to TRBJ2-3, with 16 bases matching TRBD2. With 4 bases clipped from V and 1 base from J, the junction kept 6 bases outside the gene matches. The CDR3 loop spans 18 amino acids. Germline V lookup: CDR1 SGHRS, CDR2 YFSETQ.

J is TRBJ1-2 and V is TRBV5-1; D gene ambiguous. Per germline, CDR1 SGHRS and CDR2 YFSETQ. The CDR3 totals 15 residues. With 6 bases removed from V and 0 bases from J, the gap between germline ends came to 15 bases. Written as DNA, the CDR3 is TGCGCCAGCAAACCAAGGGCCCCAACTAACTATGGCTACACCTTC. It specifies CASKPRAPTNYGYTF.

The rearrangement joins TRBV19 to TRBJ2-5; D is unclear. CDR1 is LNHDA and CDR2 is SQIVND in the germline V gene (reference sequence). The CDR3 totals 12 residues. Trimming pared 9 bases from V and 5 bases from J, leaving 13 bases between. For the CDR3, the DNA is TGTGCCAGCAGCCGTCCTCCTGAGACCCAGTACTTC. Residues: CASSRPPETQYF.